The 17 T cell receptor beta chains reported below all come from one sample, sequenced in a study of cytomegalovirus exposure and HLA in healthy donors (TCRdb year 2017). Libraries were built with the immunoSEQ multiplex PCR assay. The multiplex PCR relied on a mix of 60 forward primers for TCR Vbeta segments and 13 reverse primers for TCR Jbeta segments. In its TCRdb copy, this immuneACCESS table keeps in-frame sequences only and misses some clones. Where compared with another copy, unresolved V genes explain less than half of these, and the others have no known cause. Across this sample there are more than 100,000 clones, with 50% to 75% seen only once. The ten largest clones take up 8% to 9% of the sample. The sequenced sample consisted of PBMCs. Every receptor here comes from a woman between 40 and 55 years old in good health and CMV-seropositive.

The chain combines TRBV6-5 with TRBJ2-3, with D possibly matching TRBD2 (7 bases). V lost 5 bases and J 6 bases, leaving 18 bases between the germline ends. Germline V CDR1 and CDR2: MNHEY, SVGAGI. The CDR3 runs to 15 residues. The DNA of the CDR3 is TGTGCCAGCAGTCTTGAGGGGGGGCTGTCGGATACGCAGTATTTT. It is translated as CASSLEGGLSDTQYF.

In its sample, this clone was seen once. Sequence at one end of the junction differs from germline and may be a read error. The CDR3 coding sequence is TGCGCCAGCAGCCCTCGGGAGGATTGGGGCTACCCCTTC. Protein: CASSPREDWGYPF. The rearrangement uses TRBV5-1 and TRBJ1-2; possibly TRBD1 for D (5 bases). The CDR3 is made up of 13 amino acids. Looked up from germline, CDR1 is SGHRS and CDR2 is YFSETQ.

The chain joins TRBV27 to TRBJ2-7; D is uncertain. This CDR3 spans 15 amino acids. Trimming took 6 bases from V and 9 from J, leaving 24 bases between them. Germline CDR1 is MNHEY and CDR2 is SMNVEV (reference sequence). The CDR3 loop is CASSSSTSLHKLQYF. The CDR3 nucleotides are TGTGCCAGCAGCTCGTCGACAAGCTTACATAAATTGCAGTACTTC.

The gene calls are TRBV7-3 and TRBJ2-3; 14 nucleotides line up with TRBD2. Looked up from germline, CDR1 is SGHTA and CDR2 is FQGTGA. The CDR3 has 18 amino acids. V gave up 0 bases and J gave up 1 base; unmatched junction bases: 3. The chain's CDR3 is CASSLTGGLAGGTDTQYF. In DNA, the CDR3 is TGTGCCAGCAGCTTAACGGGGGGACTAGCGGGGGGCACAGATACGCAGTATTTT.

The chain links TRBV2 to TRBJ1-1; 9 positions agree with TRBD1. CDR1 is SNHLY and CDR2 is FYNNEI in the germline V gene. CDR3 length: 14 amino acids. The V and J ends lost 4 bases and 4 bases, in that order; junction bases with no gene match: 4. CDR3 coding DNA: TGTGCCAGCAGTGGGGACAGGGTGGGCACTGAAGCTTTCTTT. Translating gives CASSGDRVGTEAFF. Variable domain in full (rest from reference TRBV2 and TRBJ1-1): EPEVTQTPSHQVTQMGQEVILRCVPISNHLYFYWYRQILGQKVEFLVSFYNNEISEKSEIFDDQFSVERPDGSNFTLKIRSTKLEDSAMYFCASSGDRVGTEAFFGQGTRLTVV.

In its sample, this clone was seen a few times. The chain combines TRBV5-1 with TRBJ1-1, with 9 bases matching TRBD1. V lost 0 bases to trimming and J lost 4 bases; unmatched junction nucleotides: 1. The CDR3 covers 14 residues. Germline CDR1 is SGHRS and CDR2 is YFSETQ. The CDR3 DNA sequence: TGCGCCAGCAGCTTGGGGGGACAGGGCACTGAAGCTTTCTTT. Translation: CASSLGGQGTEAFF.

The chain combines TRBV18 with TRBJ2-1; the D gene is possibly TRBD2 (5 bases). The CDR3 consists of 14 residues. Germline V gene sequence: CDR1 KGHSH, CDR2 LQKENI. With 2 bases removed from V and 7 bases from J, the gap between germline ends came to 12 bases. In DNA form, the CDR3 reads TGTGCCAGCTCACCAGCACTAGTGGGTAATGAGCAGTTCTTC. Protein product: CASSPALVGNEQFF.

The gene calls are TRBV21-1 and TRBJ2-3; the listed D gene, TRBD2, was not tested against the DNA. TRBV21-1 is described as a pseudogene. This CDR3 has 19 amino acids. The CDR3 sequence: CASSTVPGLAGGAWNTQYF. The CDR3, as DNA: TGTGCCAGCAGCACGGTCCCGGGACTAGCGGGAGGTGCATGGAATACGCAGTATTTT.

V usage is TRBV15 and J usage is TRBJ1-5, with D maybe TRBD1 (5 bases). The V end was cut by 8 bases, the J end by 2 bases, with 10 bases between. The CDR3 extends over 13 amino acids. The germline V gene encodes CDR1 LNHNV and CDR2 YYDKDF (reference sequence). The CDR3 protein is CATAGGGNQPQHF. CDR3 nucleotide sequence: TGTGCCACCGCGGGGGGGGGCAATCAGCCCCAGCATTTT.

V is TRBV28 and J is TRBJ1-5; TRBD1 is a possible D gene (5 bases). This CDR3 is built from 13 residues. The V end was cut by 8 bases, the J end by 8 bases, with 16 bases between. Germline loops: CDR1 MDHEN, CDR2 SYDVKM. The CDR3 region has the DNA TGTGCCAGCGGGGGTATGGGGGGAAAGCCCCAGCATTTT. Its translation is CASGGMGGKPQHF.

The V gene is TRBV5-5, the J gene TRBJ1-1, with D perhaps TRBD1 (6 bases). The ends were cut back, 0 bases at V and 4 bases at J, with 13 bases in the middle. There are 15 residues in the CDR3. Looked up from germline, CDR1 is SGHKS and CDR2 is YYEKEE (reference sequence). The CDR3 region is CASSLAIRGITEAFF. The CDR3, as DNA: TGTGCCAGCAGCTTGGCTATTAGGGGGATCACTGAAGCTTTCTTT.

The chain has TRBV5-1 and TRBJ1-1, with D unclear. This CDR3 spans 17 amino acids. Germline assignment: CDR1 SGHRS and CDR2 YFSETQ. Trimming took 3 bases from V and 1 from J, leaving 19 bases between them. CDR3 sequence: CASSSTKVLLGNTEAFF. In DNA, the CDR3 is TGCGCCAGCAGCTCGACAAAAGTTCTTCTGGGGAACACTGAAGCTTTCTTT.

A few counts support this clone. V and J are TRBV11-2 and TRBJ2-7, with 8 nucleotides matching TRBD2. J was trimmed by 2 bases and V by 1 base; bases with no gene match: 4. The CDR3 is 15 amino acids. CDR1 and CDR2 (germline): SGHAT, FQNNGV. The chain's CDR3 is CASSLGSGAAYEQYF. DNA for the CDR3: TGTGCCAGCAGCTTAGGTAGCGGGGCGGCCTACGAGCAGTACTTC.

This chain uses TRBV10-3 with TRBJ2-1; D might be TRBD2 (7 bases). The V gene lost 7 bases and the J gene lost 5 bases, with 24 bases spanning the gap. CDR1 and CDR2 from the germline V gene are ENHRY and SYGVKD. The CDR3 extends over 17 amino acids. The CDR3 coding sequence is TGTGCCATCACCGGGGGCCCACAGGGACTATCGAACAATGAGCAGTTCTTC. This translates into CAITGGPQGLSNNEQFF.

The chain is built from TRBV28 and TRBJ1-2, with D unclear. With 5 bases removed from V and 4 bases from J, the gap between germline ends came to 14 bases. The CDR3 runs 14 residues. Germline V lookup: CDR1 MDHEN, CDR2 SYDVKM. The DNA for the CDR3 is TGTGCCAGCAGTGCCTACCTCGGTCCCTATGGCTACACCTTC. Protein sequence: CASSAYLGPYGYTF.

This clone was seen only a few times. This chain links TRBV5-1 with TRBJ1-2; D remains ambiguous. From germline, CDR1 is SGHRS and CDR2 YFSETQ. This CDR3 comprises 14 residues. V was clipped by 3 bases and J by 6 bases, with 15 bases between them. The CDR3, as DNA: TGCGCCAGCAGCTCCACGAACGGGAGGGATGGCTACACCTTC. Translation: CASSSTNGRDGYTF. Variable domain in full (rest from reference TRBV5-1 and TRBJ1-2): KAGVTQTPRYLIKTRGQQVTLSCSPISGHRSVSWYQQTPGQGLQFLFEYFSETQRNKGNFPGRFSGRQFSNSRSEMNVSTLELGDSALYLCASSSTNGRDGYTFGSGTRLTVV.

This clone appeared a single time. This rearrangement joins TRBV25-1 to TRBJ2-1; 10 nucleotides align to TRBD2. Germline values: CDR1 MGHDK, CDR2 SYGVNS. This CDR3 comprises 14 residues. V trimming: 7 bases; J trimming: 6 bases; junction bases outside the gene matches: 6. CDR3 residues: CASNLAGAVNEQFF. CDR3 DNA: TGTGCCAGCAACCTAGCGGGAGCCGTCAATGAGCAGTTCTTC.